The 16 T cell receptor beta chains below come from one sample, sequenced in a study of T cell repertoires in cytomegalovirus infection. TCRdb itself ran the reads through MiXCR, one entry per CDR3 protein. The sample carries fewer than 350,000 distinct CDR3 sequences, 9.5% recorded once. The specimen was PBMCs. The receptors stem from a human donor in good health (CMV status not recorded). Some clones in this sample may be carry-over from other donors' samples.

The chain recombines TRBV28 with TRBJ1-3; D perhaps matches TRBD1 (5 bases). The V end was cut by 6 bases, the J end by 9 bases, with 18 bases between. The CDR3 is 14 amino acids. The germline CDR1 and CDR2 sequences are MDHEN and SYDVKM. The CDR3 sequence is CASRLIGPQGTIYF. CDR3 in DNA: TGTGCCAGCAGACTAATCGGACCTCAGGGCACCATATATTTT.

This clonotype showed up many times. The chain links TRBV7-9 to TRBJ2-1; 8 bases are shared with TRBD2. CDR1 is SEHNR, CDR2 FQNEAQ, per germline (reference sequence). CDR3 size: 14 residues. Trimming removed 4 bases from V and 7 bases from J; junction bases left unmatched: 6. CDR3 sequence: CASSSSGTRNEQFF. For the CDR3, the DNA is TGTGCCAGCAGCTCCTCCGGGACTAGGAATGAGCAGTTCTTC. The complete variable domain, with remaining parts taken from reference TRBV7-9 and TRBJ2-1, reads DTGVSQNPRHKITKRGQNVTFRCDPISEHNRLYWYRQTLGQGPEFLTYFQNEAQLEKSRLLSDRFSAERPKGSFSTLEIQRTEQGDSAMYLCASSSSGTRNEQFFGPGTRLTVL.

This clonotype was counted only a few times. The chain uses TRBV20-1 and TRBJ2-1, with D perhaps TRBD2 (6 bases). V was pared by 3 bases and J by 5 bases, with 20 bases between. The CDR3 totals 16 residues. Germline lookup yields CDR1 DFQATT and CDR2 SNEGSKA (reference sequence). CDR3 protein: CSASPPPPRLDNEQFF. Here the CDR3 DNA reads TGCAGTGCTAGCCCCCCCCCACCTAGACTAGACAATGAGCAGTTCTTC.

This clonotype has a handful of counts. The rearrangement links TRBV12-3 or TRBV12-4 to TRBJ2-1; 9 bases are shared with TRBD1. After removal of 6 bases from V and 12 bases from J, the junction contained 9 bases not matched to a gene. This CDR3 contains 13 residues. The CDR3 reads CASSPRQGGRQFF. The CDR3 nucleotides read TGTGCCAGCAGCCCTAGACAGGGGGGAAGGCAGTTCTTC.

This chain joins TRBV10-3 and TRBJ2-5; D assignment may be TRBD1 or TRBD2 (6 bases each). Trimming stripped 4 bases from V and 7 bases from J, with 13 bases between. Germline CDR1 ENHRY, CDR2 SYGVKD. The CDR3 loop spans 13 amino acids. CDR3 DNA: TGTGCCATCAGTGCCGGGGGCGAACGGACCCAGTACTTC. Translated, it gives CAISAGGERTQYF.

The CDR3 here is CAAGLEEYEQYF. Here the CDR3 DNA reads TGTGCCGCCGGACTAGAGGAATACGAGCAGTACTTC. The genes are TRBV10-3 and TRBJ2-7; 7 nucleotides match TRBD2. Germline V gene lookup returns CDR1 ENHRY and CDR2 SYGVKD. This CDR3 region has 12 residues. Germline trimming cut 11 bases from V and 4 bases from J; bases unmatched to any gene: 8.

This clonotype was detected a few times. The gene calls are TRBV9 and TRBJ2-1; weak D call: TRBD2 (6 bases). The germline V and J ends were trimmed by 4 bases and 1 base, with 15 bases remaining between them. CDR3 length: 16 residues. Germline V gives CDR1 SGDLS, CDR2 YYNGEE. CDR3 sequence (DNA): TGTGCCAGCAGCCCCCAGCAGGGAGGATCCTACAATGAGCAGTTCTTC. Translating it yields CASSPQQGGSYNEQFF.

V is TRBV19 and J is TRBJ1-1; D call uncertain. This CDR3 region has 15 residues. The V and J ends lost 1 base and 2 bases respectively, with 11 bases between them. CDR1 and CDR2 from the germline V gene are LNHDA and SQIVND (reference sequence). CDR3 nucleotide sequence: TGTGCCAGTAGTATAGTGGGGATAAGTAACACTGAAGCTTTCTTT. Its protein is CASSIVGISNTEAFF.

In its sample, this clonotype was seen a few times. This rearrangement joins TRBV12-3 or TRBV12-4 to TRBJ1-1; D uncertain. Trimming took 4 bases from V and 0 from J, leaving 9 bases between them. The CDR3 totals 14 residues. CDR3 region: CASSYMPLNTEAFF. CDR3 DNA sequence: TGTGCCAGCAGTTACATGCCCCTGAACACTGAAGCTTTCTTT.

V is TRBV29-1 and J is TRBJ2-1, with 8 positions matching TRBD1. The CDR3 is made up of 16 amino acids. Germline V CDR1 and CDR2: SQVTM, ANQGSEA. The V and J ends lost 3 bases and 0 bases, in that order; junction bases with no gene match: 7. CDR3 residues: CSVDLPGQGSYNEQFF. As DNA, the CDR3 is TGCAGCGTTGACTTACCCGGACAGGGCTCCTACAATGAGCAGTTCTTC.

The sample holds a few counts of this clonotype. The genes are TRBV12-3 or TRBV12-4 and TRBJ2-3; no firm D call. The V end was cut by 2 bases, the J end by 1 base, with 10 bases between. The CDR3 runs to 15 residues. The CDR3 nucleotides are TGTGCCAGCAGTTTATCGTCCATGGGCACAGATACGCAGTATTTT. It codes for CASSLSSMGTDTQYF.

The gene calls are TRBV7-9 and TRBJ2-2; D is unclear. This CDR3 contains 16 residues. Trimming cost V 6 bases and J 2 bases, with 16 bases left between them. Germline V gene data show CDR1 as SEHNR and CDR2 as FQNEAQ (reference sequence). CDR3 amino acids: CASRLSLQQNTGELFF. CDR3 in DNA: TGTGCCAGCAGACTTTCTCTACAACAAAACACCGGGGAGCTGTTTTTT.

This clonotype was seen many times. The rearrangement links TRBV20-1 to TRBJ1-6; D is unclear. Germline V gene sequence: CDR1 DFQATT, CDR2 SNEGSKA (reference sequence). The V gene lost 0 bases and the J gene lost 7 bases, with 10 bases spanning the gap. The CDR3 has 14 residues. The CDR3 protein is CSARDEGSNSPLHF. The CDR3 DNA follows: TGCAGTGCTAGAGATGAAGGGAGCAATTCACCCCTCCACTTT.

The chain carries TRBV4-1 and TRBJ2-7; D possibly matches TRBD1 or TRBD2 (5 bases each). V was shortened by 1 base and J by 7 bases, with 17 bases between the two germline ends. This CDR3 is 15 amino acids long. The germline gives CDR1 MGHRA, CDR2 YSYEKL. CDR3: CASSQGSSGPGEQYF. The CDR3 nucleotides read TGCGCCAGCAGCCAAGGATCGTCGGGACCGGGGGAGCAGTACTTC.

This clonotype was detected a few times. The rearrangement joins TRBV20-1 to TRBJ1-2, with 9 bases lining up with TRBD1. Looked up from germline, CDR1 is DFQATT and CDR2 is SNEGSKA (reference sequence). This CDR3 contains 13 residues. V lost 6 bases, J lost 7 bases, and 9 bases stayed unmatched. CDR3 DNA: TGCAGTGCCTTGGGACAGGGTTCGGCTGGCTACACCTTC. Its translation is CSALGQGSAGYTF.

Worth noting for this clonotype: Being one base from a much bigger clone, this may be a read error. This chain connects TRBV11-3 to TRBJ2-3; 9 nucleotides agree with TRBD2. Germline V gene lookup returns CDR1 SGHNT and CDR2 YENEEA. The CDR3 is made up of 15 amino acids. CDR3 DNA: TGTGCCAGCAGCCCTCCTAGCGGGACGACAGATACGCGGTATTTT. Its protein is CASSPPSGTTDTRYF.